The next 19 T cell receptor beta chains were all read from a single sample in a study of vaccination effects on CD4 cells after COVID-19. Data came from immunoSEQ multiplex PCR; TCRdb stores just in-frame clones and leaves some out. The repertoire holds under 80,000 clones, 60% to 80% seen once, with roughly 1.8% in the top ten. Antigen-specific CD4+ T cells were first expanded with viral peptide pools by the ViraFEST assay and only then sequenced. Cells that had been cultured for approximately eleven days were the source of isolated CD4+ T cells. Antigens for these TCRs are unknown. Specimen: CD4+ T cells from PBMCs cultured with HCoV-229E spike peptides, collected before COVID-19 vaccination. All receptors come from a human donor who received a COVID-19 vaccine.

CDR3 sequence (DNA): TGCGCCAGCAGAGTGGGAGGGCGGCAGCCCCAGCATTTT. Translated: CASRVGGRQPQHF. The chain is built from TRBV5-1 and TRBJ1-5; no definite D call. Germline loops: CDR1 SGHRS, CDR2 YFSETQ. The CDR3 is made up of 13 amino acids. Trimming pared 5 bases from V and 7 bases from J, leaving 13 bases between. Filled out from reference TRBV5-1 and TRBJ1-5, the complete variable domain reads KAGVTQTPRYLIKTRGQQVTLSCSPISGHRSVSWYQQTPGQGLQFLFEYFSETQRNKGNFPGRFSGRQFSNSRSEMNVSTLELGDSALYLCASRVGGRQPQHFGDGTRLSIL.

The chain recombines TRBV5-6 with TRBJ1-1, with D perhaps TRBD1 (6 bases). The germline V gene encodes CDR1 SGHDT and CDR2 YYEEEE. Trimming shortened V by 2 bases and J by 6 bases, and 14 bases separated the two germline ends. The CDR3 extends over 14 amino acids. CDR3 sequence: CASSFSDRSSEAFF. CDR3 bases: TGTGCCAGCAGCTTTTCGGACAGAAGTTCTGAAGCTTTCTTT.

In this sample, this clone turned up once. The chain employs TRBV24-1 and TRBJ2-1; the D call may be TRBD1 or TRBD2 (6 bases each). This CDR3 comprises 11 residues. Deletions cut 7 bases from V and 8 bases from J, with 8 bases between. Germline assignment: CDR1 KGHDR and CDR2 SFDVKD. The CDR3 sequence is CATSGGYEQFF. The CDR3 nucleotides read TGTGCCACCAGCGGGGGCTATGAGCAGTTCTTC.

This chain joins TRBV3-1 (or the pseudogene TRBV3-2) and TRBJ2-1; either TRBD1 or TRBD2 may supply D (5 bases each). V shed 1 base and J shed 8 bases, with 15 bases lying between them. Germline V gives CDR1 LGHDT, CDR2 YNNKEL (reference sequence). This CDR3 is 15 amino acids long. CDR3 loop: CASSQAGLRGDEQFF. In nucleotides, the CDR3 is TGTGCCAGCAGCCAAGCGGGTTTGAGGGGCGATGAGCAGTTCTTC.

The CDR3 is CASSPDGYLTDTQYF. The CDR3 region has the DNA TGCGCCAGCAGCCCGGACGGATACCTCACAGATACGCAGTATTTT. The rearrangement uses TRBV5-1 and TRBJ2-3; no clear D. Germline values: CDR1 SGHRS, CDR2 YFSETQ. CDR3 length equals 15 residues. Trimming removed 4 bases at V and 2 bases at J, with 14 bases between.

The V and J genes are TRBV7-9 and TRBJ2-5, with D perhaps matching TRBD1 (6 bases). The CDR3 has 14 residues. Germline-derived CDR1 and CDR2 are SEHNR and FQNEAQ (reference sequence). V lost 6 bases and J 5 bases, leaving 16 bases between the germline ends. CDR3: CASSVSGAGETQYF. As DNA, the CDR3 is TGTGCCAGCAGTGTTTCAGGGGCAGGGGAGACCCAGTACTTC.

Only one count was recorded for this clone. The chain combines TRBV21-1 with TRBJ2-1; TRBD2, the table's D call, lacks a check against the DNA. TRBV21-1 is described as a pseudogene. This CDR3 is 14 amino acids long. CDR3 protein: CASSGRGLAYEQFF. CDR3 coding DNA: TGTGCCAGCAGCGGACGGGGACTAGCGTATGAGCAGTTCTTC.

This clone was seen once. The rearrangement uses TRBV6-5 and TRBJ1-5; 9 positions agree with TRBD1. V trimming: 8 bases; J trimming: 6 bases; junction bases outside the gene matches: 11. CDR1 is MNHEY and CDR2 is SVGAGI in the germline V gene. This CDR3 is 15 amino acids long. Written as DNA, the CDR3 is TGTGCCAGCGCACCCGGGACAGGGTCTACTCAGCCCCAGCATTTT. Translation: CASAPGTGSTQPQHF.

This clone has just one count. This chain joins TRBV6-1 and TRBJ1-1; D is undetermined. Germline V gives CDR1 MNHNS, CDR2 SASEGT. The CDR3 sequence is 15 residues long. The V and J ends lost 1 base and 1 base respectively, with 10 bases between them. The CDR3 region has the DNA TGTGCCAGCAGTGAAGACGGGGTGGAGAACACTGAAGCTTTCTTT. Translated, it gives CASSEDGVENTEAFF.

This clone appeared a few times. This rearrangement joins TRBV11-2 to TRBJ2-5, with a tentative D call TRBD2 (6 bases). CDR3 length equals 14 residues. V lost 2 bases and J 5 bases, leaving 12 bases between the germline ends. Per germline, CDR1 SGHAT and CDR2 FQNNGV. The CDR3 reads CASSLWGVQETQYF. CDR3 DNA: TGTGCCAGCAGCTTATGGGGGGTTCAGGAGACCCAGTACTTC.

J is TRBJ2-3 and V is TRBV7-3; 10 bases line up with TRBD2. Trimming took 4 bases from V and 2 from J; bases not matched to a gene: 3. The length of the CDR3 is 15 residues. Looked up from germline, CDR1 is SGHTA and CDR2 is FQGTGA. DNA for the CDR3: TGTGCCAGCAGCTATAGCGGGGGGCACACAGATACGCAGTATTTT. It specifies CASSYSGGHTDTQYF.

Concerning this clone: The same CDR3 arises from other DNA sequences in this sample as well. The chain couples TRBV6-5 to TRBJ1-1, with TRBD1 identical over 7 bases. V shed 8 bases, J shed 1 base, and the junction held 4 bases outside the gene matches. This CDR3 is built from 13 residues. Germline CDR1 is MNHEY and CDR2 is SVGAGI. Here the CDR3 DNA reads TGTGCCAGCTCTCGACAGGGGAACACTGAAGCTTTCTTT. Protein sequence: CASSRQGNTEAFF.

In DNA, the CDR3 is TGTGCCAGCAGTTTTATAGGGGGGGTGGAGACCCAGTACTTC. Its protein is CASSFIGGVETQYF. The chain employs TRBV27 and TRBJ2-5, with a possible D match to TRBD2 (7 bases). Germline V gene sequence: CDR1 MNHEY, CDR2 SMNVEV (reference sequence). The CDR3 is made up of 14 amino acids. The V end lost 3 bases, the J end lost 5 bases, and 13 bases lay between the germline ends.

This clone was counted only a few times. The V and J genes are TRBV7-9 and TRBJ2-1, with D tentatively TRBD1 or TRBD2 (5 bases each). Trimming removed 1 base at V and 1 base at J, with 14 bases between. Germline V gives CDR1 SEHNR, CDR2 FQNEAQ (reference sequence). This CDR3 is built from 17 residues. CDR3 sequence (DNA): TGTGCCAGCAGCTTAGGGTCCGGATGGGGGTCCTACAATGAGCAGTTCTTC. This codes for CASSLGSGWGSYNEQFF.

This clone has only one observation. This sequence joins TRBV7-2 and TRBJ2-7, with TRBD1 matching over 7 bases. CDR3 length: 13 amino acids. Germline CDR1 is SGHTA and CDR2 is FQGNSA. With V trimmed by 5 bases and J by 5 bases, 6 bases remained unmatched. The CDR3 bases are TGTGCCAGCAGCCTCGACAGGGATGACGAGCAGTACGTC. The encoded protein is CASSLDRDDEQYV.

This clone was picked up a small number of times. The gene calls are TRBV7-8 and TRBJ1-1; D remains ambiguous. V lost 5 bases to trimming and J lost 5 bases, with 15 bases between them. Germline-derived CDR1 and CDR2 are SGHVS and FQNEAQ. The length of the CDR3 is 14 residues. In DNA form, the CDR3 reads TGTGCCAGCAGCCGAGGGCACCCGAGAACTGAAGCTTTCTTT. It translates to CASSRGHPRTEAFF.

The genes are TRBV10-1 and TRBJ1-6; D may be TRBD1 (6 bases). V gave up 5 bases and J gave up 8 bases, with 10 bases separating them. CDR1 WNHNN and CDR2 SYGVQD come from the germline V gene (reference sequence). The CDR3 is 13 residues long. For the CDR3, the DNA is TGCGCCAGCAGTCGACAGGCGGATTCACCCCTCCACTTT. This translates into CASSRQADSPLHF.

The chain carries TRBV5-1 and TRBJ2-1; a possible D gene is TRBD2 (6 bases). CDR1 is SGHRS, CDR2 YFSETQ, per germline. The CDR3 contains 13 residues. V dropped 4 bases and J dropped 9 bases, with 14 bases sitting between them. The CDR3 is CASSPPGGVEQFF. The DNA of the CDR3 is TGCGCCAGCAGCCCCCCGGGCGGGGTTGAGCAGTTCTTC.

The chain's CDR3 is CASSLGLGGDIQYF. CDR3 DNA: TGTGCCAGCAGCTTAGGCCTAGGGGGGGACATTCAGTACTTC. The gene calls are TRBV7-4 and TRBJ2-4, with a tentative D call TRBD2 (7 bases). Germline values: CDR1 SGHVT, CDR2 SQSDAQ. Deletions cut 1 base from V and 8 bases from J, with 12 bases between. This CDR3 contains 14 residues.